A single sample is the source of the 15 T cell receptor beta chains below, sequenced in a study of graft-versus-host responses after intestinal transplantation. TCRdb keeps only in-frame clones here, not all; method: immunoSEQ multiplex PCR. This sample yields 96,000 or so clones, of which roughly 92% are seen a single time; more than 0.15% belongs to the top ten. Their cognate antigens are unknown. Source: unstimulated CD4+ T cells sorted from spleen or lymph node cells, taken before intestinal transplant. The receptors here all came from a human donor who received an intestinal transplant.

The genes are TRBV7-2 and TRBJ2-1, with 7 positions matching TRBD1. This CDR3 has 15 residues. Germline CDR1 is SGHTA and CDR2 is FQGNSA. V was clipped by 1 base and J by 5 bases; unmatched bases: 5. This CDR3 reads CASSLGQGMNNEQFF. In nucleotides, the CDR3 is TGTGCCAGCAGCTTAGGACAGGGCATGAACAATGAGCAGTTCTTC.

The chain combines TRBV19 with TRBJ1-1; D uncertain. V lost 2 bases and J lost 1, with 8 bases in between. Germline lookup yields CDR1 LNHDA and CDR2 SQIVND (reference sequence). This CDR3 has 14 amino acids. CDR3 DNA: TGTGCCAGTAGTATAATTCGAGGGAACACTGAAGCTTTCTTT. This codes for CASSIIRGNTEAFF.

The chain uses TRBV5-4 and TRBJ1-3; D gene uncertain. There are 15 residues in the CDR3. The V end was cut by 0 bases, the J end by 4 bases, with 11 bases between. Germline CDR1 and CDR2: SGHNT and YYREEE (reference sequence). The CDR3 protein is CASSLAGSIGNTIYF. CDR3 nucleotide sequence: TGTGCCAGCAGCTTGGCAGGCTCCATCGGAAACACCATATATTTT. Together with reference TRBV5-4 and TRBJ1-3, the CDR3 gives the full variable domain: ETGVTQSPTHLIKTRGQQVTLRCSSQSGHNTVSWYQQALGQGPQFIFQYYREEENGRGNFPPRFSGLQFPNYSSELNVNALELDDSALYLCASSLAGSIGNTIYFGEGSWLTVV.

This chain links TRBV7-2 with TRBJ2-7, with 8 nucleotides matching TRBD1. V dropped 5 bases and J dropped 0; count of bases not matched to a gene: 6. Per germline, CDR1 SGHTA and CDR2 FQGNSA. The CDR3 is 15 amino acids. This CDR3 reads CASSATGTGSYEQYF. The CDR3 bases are TGTGCCAGCAGCGCGACCGGGACAGGCTCCTACGAGCAGTACTTC.

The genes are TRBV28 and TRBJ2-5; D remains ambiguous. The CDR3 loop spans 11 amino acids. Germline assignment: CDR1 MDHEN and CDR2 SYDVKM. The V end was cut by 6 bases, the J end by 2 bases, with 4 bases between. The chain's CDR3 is CASRRQETQYF. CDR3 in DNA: TGTGCCAGCAGACGGCAAGAGACCCAGTACTTC.

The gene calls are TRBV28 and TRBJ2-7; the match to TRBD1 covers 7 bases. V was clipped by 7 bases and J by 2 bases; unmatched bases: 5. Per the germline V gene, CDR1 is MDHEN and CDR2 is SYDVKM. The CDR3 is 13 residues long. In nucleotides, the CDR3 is TGTGCCAGCACCACAGGGGCCCCCTACGAGCAGTACTTC. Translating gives CASTTGAPYEQYF.

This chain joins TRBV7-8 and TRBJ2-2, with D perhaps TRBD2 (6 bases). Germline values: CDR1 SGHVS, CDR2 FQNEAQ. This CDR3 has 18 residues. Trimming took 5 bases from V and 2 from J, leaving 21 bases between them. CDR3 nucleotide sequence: TGTGCCAGCAGCCCCCGGAGAGTGGGTACTAGCAACACCGGGGAGCTGTTTTTT. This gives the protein CASSPRRVGTSNTGELFF.

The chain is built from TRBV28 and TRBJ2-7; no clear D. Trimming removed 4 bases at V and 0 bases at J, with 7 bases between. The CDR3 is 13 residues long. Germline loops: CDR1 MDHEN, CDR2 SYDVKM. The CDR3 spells CASSSPDSYEQYF. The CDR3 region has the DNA TGTGCCAGCAGTTCACCAGACTCCTACGAGCAGTACTTC.

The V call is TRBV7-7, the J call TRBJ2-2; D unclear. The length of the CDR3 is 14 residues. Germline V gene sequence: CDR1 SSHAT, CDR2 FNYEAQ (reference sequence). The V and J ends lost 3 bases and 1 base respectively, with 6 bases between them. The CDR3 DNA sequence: TGTGCCAGCAGCTTTTCCCGGAACACCGGGGAGCTGTTTTTT. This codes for CASSFSRNTGELFF.

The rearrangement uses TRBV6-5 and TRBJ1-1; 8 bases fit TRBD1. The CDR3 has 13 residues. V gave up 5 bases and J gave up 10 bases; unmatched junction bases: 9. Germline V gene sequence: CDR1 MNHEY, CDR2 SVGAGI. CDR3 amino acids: CASSGQGRPRAFF. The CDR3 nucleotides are TGTGCCAGCAGTGGACAGGGCAGGCCGAGAGCTTTCTTT.

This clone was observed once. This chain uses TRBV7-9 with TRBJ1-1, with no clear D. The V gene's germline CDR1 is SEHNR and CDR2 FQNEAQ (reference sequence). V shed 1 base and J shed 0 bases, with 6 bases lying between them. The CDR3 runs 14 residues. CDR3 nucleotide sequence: TGTGCCAGCAGCTTAGTCGGGGTGAACACTGAAGCTTTCTTT. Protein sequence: CASSLVGVNTEAFF. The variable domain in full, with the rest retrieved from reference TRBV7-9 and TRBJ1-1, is DTGVSQNPRHKITKRGQNVTFRCDPISEHNRLYWYRQTLGQGPEFLTYFQNEAQLEKSRLLSDRFSAERPKGSFSTLEIQRTEQGDSAMYLCASSLVGVNTEAFFGQGTRLTVV.

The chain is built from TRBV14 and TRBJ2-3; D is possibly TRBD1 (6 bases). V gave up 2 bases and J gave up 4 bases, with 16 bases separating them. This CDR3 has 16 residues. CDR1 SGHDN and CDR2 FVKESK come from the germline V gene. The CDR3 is CASSQRRGLSADTQYF. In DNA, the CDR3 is TGTGCCAGCAGCCAACGCAGGGGTCTAAGTGCAGATACGCAGTATTTT. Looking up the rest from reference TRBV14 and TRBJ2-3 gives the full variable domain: EAGVTQFPSHSVIEKGQTVTLRCDPISGHDNLYWYRRVMGKEIKFLLHFVKESKQDESGMPNNRFLAERTGGTYSTLKVQPAELEDSGVYFCASSQRRGLSADTQYFGPGTRLTVL.

As DNA, the CDR3 is TGTGCCAGCAGTCCCAATCGGTCCCCTTCCCTCACTGAAGCTTTCTTT. This encodes CASSPNRSPSLTEAFF. The J gene is TRBJ1-1, the V gene TRBV27; D is uncertain. This CDR3 comprises 16 residues. From germline, CDR1 is MNHEY and CDR2 SMNVEV (reference sequence). Trimming took off 5 bases at V and 4 bases at J, with 20 bases between the two ends.

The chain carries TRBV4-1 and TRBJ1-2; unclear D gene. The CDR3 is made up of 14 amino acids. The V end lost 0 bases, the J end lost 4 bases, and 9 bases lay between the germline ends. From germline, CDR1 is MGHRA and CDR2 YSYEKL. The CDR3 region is CASSQDNRFYGYTF. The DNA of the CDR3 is TGCGCCAGCAGCCAAGATAACCGGTTCTATGGCTACACCTTC.

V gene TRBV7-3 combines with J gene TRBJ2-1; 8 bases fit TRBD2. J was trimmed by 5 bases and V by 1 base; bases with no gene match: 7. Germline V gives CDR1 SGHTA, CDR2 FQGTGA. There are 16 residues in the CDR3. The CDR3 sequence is CASSLRGTSGHNEQFF. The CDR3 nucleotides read TGTGCCAGCAGCTTAAGGGGAACTAGCGGCCACAATGAGCAGTTCTTC.